Presented here are 5 T cell receptor beta chains from one specimen sequenced in a study of CXCR3-negative and CXCR3-positive naive CD8 T cells. The TRB cDNA libraries were prepared by 5' RACE with UMI labels. TCRdb reprocessed the 5' RACE reads; each CDR3 protein has one entry and no DNA is given. The sample data list over 100,000 distinct CDR3 sequences. Sequenced material: naive CXCR3- CD8+ T cells from blood. Subset: CD45RO-CCR7+CD27+CD95- naive CD8+ T cells lacking CXCR3 (TNR3-). These receptors were obtained from a human donor in good health. Some clones in this sample may be carry-over from other donors' samples.

The V call is TRBV12-3 or TRBV12-4, the J call TRBJ2-3; TCRdb picks TRBD1, but there is no DNA to check that call. This CDR3 is built from 18 residues. CDR3 in amino acids: CASTPGGGYHLGADTQYF.

The rearrangement joins TRBV27 to TRBJ2-5; the TCRdb call, TRBD1, lacks DNA for checking. Per the germline V gene, CDR1 is MNHEY and CDR2 is SMNVEV (reference sequence). CDR3 length equals 13 residues. CDR3 residues: CATKDRGVETQYF.

This rearrangement joins TRBV28 to TRBJ2-3; TCRdb gives TRBD2 as the D gene, but with no DNA this cannot be confirmed. The CDR3 has 18 residues. CDR1 and CDR2 (germline): MDHEN, SYDVKM. CDR3 region: CASSPTGLAGESTDTQYF.

The chain joins TRBV3-1 to TRBJ1-1; with no DNA, the TCRdb D assignment of TRBD1 cannot be verified. This CDR3 has 15 amino acids. In germline, CDR1 is LGHDT, CDR2 YNNKEL (reference sequence). CDR3 amino acids: CASSQGRWGLGGAFF.

The CDR3 reads CASSPDPGVNTEAFF. The rearrangement joins TRBV5-1 to TRBJ1-1; TCRdb returns TRBD1, unconfirmable since there is no DNA. From germline, CDR1 is SGHRS and CDR2 YFSETQ. CDR3 length: 15 amino acids.